What follows is one T cell receptor (beta chain) and its context. Here immunoSEQ multiplex PCR was the method, and the copy in TCRdb shows in-frame clones only, minus some. The sample lists 300,000 to 400,000 clones, around nine tenths occurring once. The data belong to a study of blood T cell repertoires in COVID-19. The overall study: Collection of acute and convalescent COVID-19 samples took place in the United States, Italy and Spain.

CDR1 and CDR2 (germline): SQVTM, ANQGSEA. The CDR3 has 15 residues. Trimming removed 3 bases at V and 4 bases at J, with 18 bases between. The origin of this receptor is a woman aged 18-29 years who had recovered from COVID-19. The V call is TRBV29-1, the J call TRBJ1-1; D gene uncertain. The sequenced sample consisted of PBMCs or T cells enriched from blood (not recorded which). The CDR3 protein is CSVEYRRTAGTEAFF. The CDR3 DNA follows: TGCAGCGTTGAGTATCGTAGGACCGCGGGCACTGAAGCTTTCTTT.